This T cell receptor beta chain was sequenced for a study of T-cell reconstitution after alpha-beta-depleted transplantation in children. This CDR3 has 17 residues. The germline CDR1 and CDR2 sequences are ENHRY and SYGVKD. Trimming cost V 5 bases and J 2 bases; bases outside gene matches: 10. Study-wide points: Newly produced T cells mostly provided counts and TCRbeta diversity after one year, as hyperexpanded clones declined. Several hundred expanded graft clones reportedly were the source of alpha-beta T cells about two months after transplant.

On this clonotype: The antigen remains unidentified.

During its preparation, the TCRbeta library received unique molecular identifiers. Each CDR3 protein is one row after TCRdb ran MiXCR on the PCR reads. The repertoire holds approximately 300,000 distinct CDR3 sequences, less than 9.5% seen once, with 8.5% to 9.5% in the top ten. The sequences come from peripheral blood, collected 360 days after TCRalphabeta/CD19-depleted stem cell transplant. This clonotype originated in a female patient between 2 and 15 years old who had a stem cell transplant for Fanconi anemia, so the T cells may come from the graft donor. The chain employs TRBV10-3 and TRBJ2-3; 10 nucleotides align to TRBD1. CDR3 sequence: CAISPGTGVAHTDTQYF. DNA of the CDR3: TGTGCCATCAGTCCCGGGACAGGGGTAGCTCACACAGATACGCAGTATTTT.